This record looks at one T cell receptor beta chain sequence and its context. This clone came up a few times. The antigen it recognizes is unknown. No much larger clonotype is one base removed from it; base qualities were not supplied. These data originate in a study of blood T cell repertoires in COVID-19 (dated by TCRdb to about 2020). Background for the entire study: Samples from collaborators originated in the United States, Italy and Spain and spanned both the acute and convalescent phases of COVID-19. The prospective study material was composed of cDNA or gDNA derived from T cells, B-cell-depleted T cells, or PBMCs. The dataset comprised deeply sampled blood TCRbeta repertoires from subjects exposed to, actively infected with, or recovered from COVID-19. The repertoires were released in a freely available public database meant as a resource for research on the immune response to SARS-CoV-2. The samples were drawn from two sources: the first 160 participants of the ongoing ImmuneRACE study, and 1,254 subjects contributed by 6 global collaborators. The sample metadata nearly always contained a de-identified subject ID, COVID-19 status, age in years and sex. Where available, HLA class I and class II types were obtained from metadata supplied by the sample provider rather than from assay-based typing. What the research found in general, with its limitations: How much clinical and demographic metadata was included differed by source and by participant, and the metadata was provided uncurated.

In Seattle, one collaborating source enrolled patients while the infection was active and tracked those patients longitudinally over the course of disease. Each collaborating institution followed its own protocols to collect whole blood in K2EDTA tubes. For TCRbeta analysis, collaborator samples were shipped as frozen whole blood, as isolated PBMCs, or as DNA extracted from either sample type. The immunoSEQ Assay, a bias-controlled multiplex PCR, was used to amplify TCRbeta CDR3 regions from genomic DNA. The original methods were these. The number of nucleated cells in each sample was estimated by amplification of reference gene primers within the assay. To quantify the absolute abundance of each unique TCRbeta CDR3 rearrangement, sequence reads were collapsed and filtered. For each sample, productive Simpson clonality was calculated as the square root of Simpson's diversity index over productive rearrangements. TCRdb took over this immuneACCESS table, retaining in-frame rearrangements with V and J assigned. Such tables are incomplete; in checked studies, under half of the missing clones stem from an unresolved V gene, and the remainder is unexplained. The V and J calls and clone size were taken over from that table, and D and trimming were inferred from the DNA. The sample profile shows some 160,000 clones; around nine tenths of them were found once. The leading ten clones occupy around 2.5% of the sample.

V and J lose 5 bases and 3 bases, and a span of 4 bases separates them. CDR1 is given as SGHNT and CDR2 as YENEEA, both from the germline V gene. The CDR3, from cysteine to phenylalanine, totals 12 residues. Only CDR3 DNA remains: 36 bases, in frame from the first base. The clonotype originates from a woman of 80 years or more with COVID-19, enrolled during active disease. The sequencing input was peripheral blood. The sequence links TRBV11-3 to TRBJ2-2; the D gene is not confidently resolved. The DNA sequence is as follows: TGTGCCAGCAGCCCTCACACCGGGGAGCTGTTTTTT. This encodes CASSPHTGELFF.